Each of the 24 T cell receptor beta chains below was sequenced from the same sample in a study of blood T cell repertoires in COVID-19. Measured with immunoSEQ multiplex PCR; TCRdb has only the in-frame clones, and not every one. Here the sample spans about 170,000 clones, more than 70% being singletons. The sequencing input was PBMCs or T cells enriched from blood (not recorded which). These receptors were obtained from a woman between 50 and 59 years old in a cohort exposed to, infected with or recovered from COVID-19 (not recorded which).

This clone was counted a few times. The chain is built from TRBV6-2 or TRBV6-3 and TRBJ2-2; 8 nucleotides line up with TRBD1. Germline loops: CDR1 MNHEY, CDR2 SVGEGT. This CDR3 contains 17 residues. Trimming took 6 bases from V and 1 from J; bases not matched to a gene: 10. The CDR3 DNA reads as TGTGCCAGCAGCCAGAGGAAAGGGACAGGGAACACCGGGGAGCTGTTTTTT. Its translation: CASSQRKGTGNTGELFF.

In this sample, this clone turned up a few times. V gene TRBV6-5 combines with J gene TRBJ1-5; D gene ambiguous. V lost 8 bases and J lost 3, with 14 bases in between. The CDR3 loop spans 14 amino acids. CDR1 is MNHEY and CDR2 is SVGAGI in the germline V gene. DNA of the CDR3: TGTGCCAGCCTATCCCCGCGGTACAATCAGCCCCAGCATTTT. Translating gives CASLSPRYNQPQHF.

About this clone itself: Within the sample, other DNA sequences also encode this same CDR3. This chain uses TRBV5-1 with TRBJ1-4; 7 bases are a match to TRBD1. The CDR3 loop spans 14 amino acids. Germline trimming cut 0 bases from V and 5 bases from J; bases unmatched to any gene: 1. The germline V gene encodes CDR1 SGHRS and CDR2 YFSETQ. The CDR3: CASSLEGANEKLFF. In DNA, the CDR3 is TGCGCCAGCAGCTTGGAGGGGGCGAATGAAAAACTGTTTTTT.

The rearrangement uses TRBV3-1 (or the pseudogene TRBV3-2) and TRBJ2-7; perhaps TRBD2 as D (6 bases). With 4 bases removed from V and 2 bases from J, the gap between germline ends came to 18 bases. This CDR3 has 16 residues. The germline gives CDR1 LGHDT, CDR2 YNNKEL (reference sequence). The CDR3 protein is CASSPGLGFGAYEQYF. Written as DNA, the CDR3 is TGTGCCAGCAGCCCGGGACTGGGATTTGGGGCCTACGAGCAGTACTTC.

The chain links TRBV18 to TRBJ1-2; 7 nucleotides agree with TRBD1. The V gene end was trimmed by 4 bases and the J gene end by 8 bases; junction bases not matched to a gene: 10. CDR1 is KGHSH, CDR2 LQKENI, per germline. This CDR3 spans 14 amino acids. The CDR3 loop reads CASSREQGKGGYTF. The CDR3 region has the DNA TGTGCCAGCTCACGGGAACAGGGGAAGGGCGGCTACACCTTC.

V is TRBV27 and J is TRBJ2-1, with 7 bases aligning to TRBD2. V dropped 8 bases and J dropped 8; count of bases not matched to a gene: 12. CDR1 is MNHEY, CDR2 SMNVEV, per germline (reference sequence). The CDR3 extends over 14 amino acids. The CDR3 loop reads CASGSTRGDHEQFF. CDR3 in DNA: TGTGCCAGCGGATCCACCCGGGGGGACCATGAGCAGTTCTTC.

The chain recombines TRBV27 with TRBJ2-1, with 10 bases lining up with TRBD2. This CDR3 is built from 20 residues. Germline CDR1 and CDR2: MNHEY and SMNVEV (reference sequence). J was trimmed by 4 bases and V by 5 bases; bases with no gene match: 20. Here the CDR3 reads CASSNRTSGRTGARYNEQFF. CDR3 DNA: TGTGCCAGCAGTAACCGGACTAGCGGCCGAACGGGTGCCAGGTACAATGAGCAGTTCTTC.

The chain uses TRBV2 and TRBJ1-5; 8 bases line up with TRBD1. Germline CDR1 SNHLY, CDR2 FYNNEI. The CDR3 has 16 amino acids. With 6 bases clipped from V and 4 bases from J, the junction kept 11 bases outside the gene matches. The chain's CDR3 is CASRESGTGPNQPQHF. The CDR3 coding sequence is TGTGCCAGCAGGGAATCCGGGACAGGTCCGAATCAGCCCCAGCATTTT.

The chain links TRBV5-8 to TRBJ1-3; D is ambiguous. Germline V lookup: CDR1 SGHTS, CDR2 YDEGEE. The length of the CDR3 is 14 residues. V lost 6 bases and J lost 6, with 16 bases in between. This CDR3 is CASNEGGQKNTIYF. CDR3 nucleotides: TGTGCCAGCAACGAGGGCGGTCAGAAAAACACCATATATTTT.

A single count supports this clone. CDR3 coding DNA: TGTGCCAGCAGTTCCACCGGACAGGAACAAATTTATGGCTACACCTTC. This encodes CASSSTGQEQIYGYTF. The V and J genes are TRBV27 and TRBJ1-2; 7 nucleotides agree with TRBD1. V dropped 4 bases and J dropped 5; count of bases not matched to a gene: 13. CDR1 MNHEY and CDR2 SMNVEV come from the germline V gene (reference sequence). There are 16 residues in the CDR3.

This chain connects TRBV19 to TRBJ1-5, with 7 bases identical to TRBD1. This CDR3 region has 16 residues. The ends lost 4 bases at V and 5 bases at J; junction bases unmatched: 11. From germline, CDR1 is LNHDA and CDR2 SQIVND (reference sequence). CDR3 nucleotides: TGTGCCAGTAGTACCCCAGGGACAGCCCCTTATCAGCCCCAGCATTTT. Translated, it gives CASSTPGTAPYQPQHF.

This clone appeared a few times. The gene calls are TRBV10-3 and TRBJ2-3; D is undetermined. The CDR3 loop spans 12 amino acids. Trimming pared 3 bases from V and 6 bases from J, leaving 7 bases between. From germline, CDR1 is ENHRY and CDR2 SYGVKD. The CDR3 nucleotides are TGTGCCATCAGTGACGGTCGGGATACGCAGTATTTT. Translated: CAISDGRDTQYF.

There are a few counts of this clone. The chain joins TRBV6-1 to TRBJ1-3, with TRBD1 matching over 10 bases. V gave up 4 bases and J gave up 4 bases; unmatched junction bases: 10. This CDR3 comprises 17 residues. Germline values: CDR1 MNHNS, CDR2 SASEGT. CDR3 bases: TGTGCCAGCAGTGTTGGGACAGGGGTTCGAGGGGGAAACACCATATATTTT. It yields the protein CASSVGTGVRGGNTIYF.

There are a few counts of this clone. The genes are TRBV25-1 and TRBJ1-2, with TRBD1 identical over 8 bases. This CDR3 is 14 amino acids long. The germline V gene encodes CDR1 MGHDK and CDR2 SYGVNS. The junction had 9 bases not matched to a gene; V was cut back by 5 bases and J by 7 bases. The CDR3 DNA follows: TGTGCCAGCAGTTCTTCCGGACAGGGCGGTGGCTACACCTTC. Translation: CASSSSGQGGGYTF.

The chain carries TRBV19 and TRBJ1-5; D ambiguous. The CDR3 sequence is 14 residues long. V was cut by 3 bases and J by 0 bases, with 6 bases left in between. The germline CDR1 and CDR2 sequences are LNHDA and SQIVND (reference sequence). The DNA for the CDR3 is TGTGCCAGTAGTATGAGTCATAGCAATCAGCCCCAGCATTTT. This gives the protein CASSMSHSNQPQHF. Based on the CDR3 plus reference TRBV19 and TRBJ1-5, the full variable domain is DGGITQSPKYLFRKEGQNVTLSCEQNLNHDAMYWYRQDPGQGLRLIYYSQIVNDFQKGDIAEGYSVSREKKESFPLTVTSAQKNPTAFYLCASSMSHSNQPQHFGDGTRLSIL.

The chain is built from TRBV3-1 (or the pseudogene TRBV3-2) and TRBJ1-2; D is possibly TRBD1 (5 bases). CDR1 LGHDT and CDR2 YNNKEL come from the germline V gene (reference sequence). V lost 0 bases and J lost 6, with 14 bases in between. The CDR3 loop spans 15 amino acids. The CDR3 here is CASSQESAGDDGYTF. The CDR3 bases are TGTGCCAGCAGCCAAGAGAGCGCGGGGGATGATGGCTACACCTTC.

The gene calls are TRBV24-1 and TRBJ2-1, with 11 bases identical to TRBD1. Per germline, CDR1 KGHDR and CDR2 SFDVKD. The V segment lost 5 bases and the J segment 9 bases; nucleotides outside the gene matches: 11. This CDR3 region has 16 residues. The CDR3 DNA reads TGTGCCACCAGTGGTCTTGGGACAGGGGGAAATAGTGAGCAGTTCTTC. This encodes CATSGLGTGGNSEQFF.

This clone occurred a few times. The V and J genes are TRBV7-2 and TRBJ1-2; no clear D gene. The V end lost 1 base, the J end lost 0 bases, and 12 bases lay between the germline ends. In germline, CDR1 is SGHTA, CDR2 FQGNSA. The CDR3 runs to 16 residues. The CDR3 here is CASSLDRAVANYGYTF. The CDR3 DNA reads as TGTGCCAGCAGCTTAGATCGTGCTGTAGCTAACTATGGCTACACCTTC. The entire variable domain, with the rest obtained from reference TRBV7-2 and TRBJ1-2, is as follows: GAGVSQSPSNKVTEKGKDVELRCDPISGHTALYWYRQSLGQGLEFLIYFQGNSAPDKSGLPSDRFSAERTGGSVSTLTIQRTQQEDSAVYLCASSLDRAVANYGYTFGSGTRLTVV.

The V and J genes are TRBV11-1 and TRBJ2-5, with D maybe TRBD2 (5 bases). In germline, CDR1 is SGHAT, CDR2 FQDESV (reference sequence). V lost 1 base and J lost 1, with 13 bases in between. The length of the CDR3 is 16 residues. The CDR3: CASSLGTRLPQETQYF. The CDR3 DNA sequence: TGTGCCAGCAGCTTAGGAACCCGACTACCCCAAGAGACCCAGTACTTC.

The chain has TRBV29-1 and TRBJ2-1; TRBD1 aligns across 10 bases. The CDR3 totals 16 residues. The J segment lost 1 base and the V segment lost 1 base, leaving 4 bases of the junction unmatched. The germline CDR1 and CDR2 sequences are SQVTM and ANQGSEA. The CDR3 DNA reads TGCAGCGTTGAAGCCGGGACAGGGGAATCCTACAATGAGCAGTTCTTC. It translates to CSVEAGTGESYNEQFF.

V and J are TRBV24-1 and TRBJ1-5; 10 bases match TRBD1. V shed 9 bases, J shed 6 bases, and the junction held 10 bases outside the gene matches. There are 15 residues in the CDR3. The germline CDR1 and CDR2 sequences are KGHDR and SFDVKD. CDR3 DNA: TGTGCCACCGACAGGGGGCTTTACTTGGGTCAGCCCCAGCATTTT. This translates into CATDRGLYLGQPQHF.

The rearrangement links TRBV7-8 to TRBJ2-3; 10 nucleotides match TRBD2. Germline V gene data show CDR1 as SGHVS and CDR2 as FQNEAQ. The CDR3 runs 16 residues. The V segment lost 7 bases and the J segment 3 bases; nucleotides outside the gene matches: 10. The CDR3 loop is CASTFQSGGVTDTQYF. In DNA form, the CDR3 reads TGTGCCAGCACCTTTCAAAGCGGGGGGGTTACAGATACGCAGTATTTT.

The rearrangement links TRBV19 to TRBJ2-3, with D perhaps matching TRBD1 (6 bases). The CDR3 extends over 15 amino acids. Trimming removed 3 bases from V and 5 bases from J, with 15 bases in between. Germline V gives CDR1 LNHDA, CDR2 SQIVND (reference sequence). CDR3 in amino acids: CASSMRSGVGDTQYF. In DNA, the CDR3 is TGTGCCAGTAGTATGAGGTCAGGGGTCGGAGATACGCAGTATTTT.

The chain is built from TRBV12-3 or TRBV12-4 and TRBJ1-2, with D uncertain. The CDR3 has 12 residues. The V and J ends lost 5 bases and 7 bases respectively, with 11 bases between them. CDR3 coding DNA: TGTGCCAGCAGTCTCCGGTTTAGTGGCTACACCTTC. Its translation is CASSLRFSGYTF.